The T cell receptor (beta chain) described here comes from a study of T cells in Graves' hyperthyroidism and ophthalmopathy. Amplified TCR beta CDR3 regions derived from RNA transcripts. First-round RT-PCR with HTBI primers amplified the TCR CDR3 region. TCRdb passed the multiplex PCR reads through MiXCR, listing each CDR3 protein once. The sample records fewer than 750,000 distinct CDR3 sequences, about 14% being singletons. General study findings and limits: Ophthalmopathy could be told apart from stable hyperthyroidism with a 13 V-J model. The model's output predicted ophthalmopathy at a median of roughly 6.9 months prior to onset.

This clonotype was counted a single time. Antigen: not known. Based on clinical symptoms, serum thyroxine and TRAb, thyroid ultrasound and orbital computed tomography, diagnoses were reached. This sample holds PBMCs from roughly 10 ml fresh peripheral blood. V lost 2 bases and J lost 4; bases outside the gene matches: 7. Germline V gene sequence: CDR1 SGHRS, CDR2 YFSETQ. The length of the CDR3 is 17 residues. What was sequenced was blood. The receptor comes from a woman aged 50 to 60 with Graves' ophthalmopathy. The rearrangement joins TRBV5-1 to TRBJ1-6; 9 bases are a match to TRBD1. This CDR3 is CASSFTTGGDYNSPLHF. CDR3 bases: TGCGCCAGCAGCTTTACCACAGGGGGCGATTATAATTCACCCCTCCACTTT.